This T cell receptor beta chain originates from a study of T-cell reconstitution after alpha-beta-depleted transplantation in children. Points from the study as a whole: One year post-transplant, T-cell counts and diversity were largely derived from T cells produced anew. Several hundred expanded graft clones reportedly gave rise to the alpha-beta T cells present about two months after transplant. Surviving recipient T cells and thymic progenitors produced the high day-60 TCRbeta diversity seen in some patients.

The TCRbeta library was prepared with unique molecular identifiers. One entry per CDR3 protein results from TCRdb running MiXCR on the PCR reads. The table lists about a million distinct CDR3 sequences, roughly 31% of them singletons. For this clonotype: Antigen unknown.

V dropped 6 bases and J dropped 5; count of bases not matched to a gene: 10. Germline V lookup: CDR1 DFQATT, CDR2 SNEGSKA (reference sequence). The CDR3 consists of 14 residues. The receptor comes from a boy in the first two years of life who had a stem cell transplant for SCID, so the T cells may come from the graft donor. This chain connects TRBV20-1 to TRBJ2-5; 9 nucleotides line up with TRBD2. The sequences come from PBMCs, mostly from graft donor cells, collected 360 days after TCRalphabeta/CD19-depleted stem cell transplant. The CDR3: CSARGRGLRETQYF. CDR3 nucleotide sequence: TGCAGTGCGCGCGGGAGGGGGTTAAGGGAGACCCAGTACTTC.